A single sample is the source of the 29 T cell receptor beta chains below, sequenced in a study of blood T cell repertoires in COVID-19. Sequencing used immunoSEQ multiplex PCR; TCRdb keeps in-frame clones, though not all of them. The table includes hundreds of thousands of clones, 75% to 90% detected once. Sequencing was carried out using peripheral blood. These receptors all stem from a middle-aged woman who had recovered from COVID-19.

This chain links TRBV11-2 with TRBJ2-7, with 9 nucleotides matching TRBD2. The trim removed 4 bases at V and 0 bases at J, leaving 10 bases unmatched. Germline V gives CDR1 SGHAT, CDR2 FQNNGV. The CDR3 spans 17 residues. The CDR3 is CASSSILAGANSYEQYF. The DNA for the CDR3 is TGTGCCAGCAGCTCCATCTTAGCGGGGGCGAACTCCTACGAGCAGTACTTC.

The chain carries TRBV7-2 and TRBJ2-7, with D unclear. The length of the CDR3 is 11 residues. The V gene lost 2 bases and the J gene lost 7 bases, with 6 bases spanning the gap. In germline, CDR1 is SGHTA, CDR2 FQGNSA. CDR3 sequence (DNA): TGTGCCAGCAGCTTATACTTTGAGCAGTACTTC. It codes for CASSLYFEQYF.

This chain links TRBV18 with TRBJ2-1; 12 bases map to TRBD2. Germline assignment: CDR1 KGHSH and CDR2 LQKENI. V was pared by 2 bases and J by 0 bases, with 8 bases of the junction left unmatched. This CDR3 comprises 19 residues. CDR3 nucleotide sequence: TGTGCCAGCTCACCAACTAGCGGGGGGTACCAAAGCTCCTACAATGAGCAGTTCTTC. This codes for CASSPTSGGYQSSYNEQFF.

This clone was found once. Other DNA sequences in this specimen translate into the identical CDR3. The chain combines TRBV20-1 with TRBJ2-3, with a tentative D call TRBD2 (6 bases). Germline CDR1 reads DFQATT; CDR2 reads SNEGSKA (reference sequence). V lost 2 bases and J lost 6, with 6 bases in between. The CDR3 runs 11 residues. CDR3 DNA sequence: TGCAGTGCTAGACGGGGGGATACGCAGTATTTT. It encodes CSARRGDTQYF.

The rearrangement uses TRBV10-3 and TRBJ2-1; possible D gene TRBD1, 7 bases. The length of the CDR3 is 19 residues. CDR1 is ENHRY and CDR2 is SYGVKD in the germline V gene. With 0 bases removed from V and 1 base from J, the gap between germline ends came to 19 bases. CDR3 sequence: CAISESTRGQGGSYNEQFF. The DNA of the CDR3 is TGTGCCATCAGTGAGTCGACTCGGGGTCAGGGGGGATCCTACAATGAGCAGTTCTTC.

The chain is built from TRBV15 and TRBJ2-1; 7 nucleotides agree with TRBD2. V shed 1 base, J shed 1 base, and the junction held 1 base outside the gene matches. Germline V CDR1 and CDR2: LNHNV, YYDKDF (reference sequence). The CDR3 extends over 15 amino acids. The CDR3 is CATSRGGGSYNEQFF. CDR3 DNA: TGTGCCACCAGCAGAGGGGGGGGGTCCTACAATGAGCAGTTCTTC.

This clone was seen only once. The gene calls are TRBV28 and TRBJ1-2; TRBD1 agrees at 8 bases. V gave up 6 bases and J gave up 4 bases; unmatched junction bases: 13. The CDR3 totals 16 residues. CDR1 and CDR2 from the germline V gene are MDHEN and SYDVKM. The CDR3 reads CASREKDRGWSYGYTF. CDR3 coding DNA: TGTGCCAGCAGGGAAAAAGACAGGGGATGGAGCTATGGCTACACCTTC.

The CDR3 bases are TGTGCCAGCAGCTTCGGGACAGGGGGCGGAAACACCATATATTTT. This encodes CASSFGTGGGNTIYF. V gene TRBV5-4 combines with J gene TRBJ1-3; TRBD1 agrees at 12 bases. Per germline, CDR1 SGHNT and CDR2 YYREEE (reference sequence). The V segment lost 2 bases and the J segment 4 bases; nucleotides outside the gene matches: 1. This CDR3 spans 15 amino acids. Based on the CDR3 plus reference TRBV5-4 and TRBJ1-3, the full variable domain is ETGVTQSPTHLIKTRGQQVTLRCSSQSGHNTVSWYQQALGQGPQFIFQYYREEENGRGNFPPRFSGLQFPNYSSELNVNALELDDSALYLCASSFGTGGGNTIYFGEGSWLTVV.

The chain carries TRBV10-2 and TRBJ1-5; 9 positions match TRBD1. V lost 11 bases and J lost 2; bases outside the gene matches: 13. The CDR3 sequence is 16 residues long. The germline V gene has CDR1 WSHSY and CDR2 SAAADI. CDR3 DNA: TGCGCCGGGACGGACAGGGGCGTTATGTGCAATCAGCCCCAGCATTTT. Translating it yields CAGTDRGVMCNQPQHF.

This chain uses TRBV5-1 with TRBJ1-1; possibly TRBD1 for D (6 bases). V shed 4 bases and J shed 2 bases, with 15 bases lying between them. Germline V lookup: CDR1 SGHRS, CDR2 YFSETQ. The CDR3 runs to 15 residues. CDR3 amino acids: CASSPNPGENTEAFF. As DNA, the CDR3 is TGCGCCAGCAGCCCGAACCCAGGGGAAAACACTGAAGCTTTCTTT.

The J gene is TRBJ2-2, the V gene TRBV10-3, with 13 nucleotides matching TRBD2. Germline CDR1 ENHRY, CDR2 SYGVKD. V was pared by 10 bases and J by 6 bases, with 5 bases of the junction left unmatched. The CDR3 runs to 14 residues. The CDR3 DNA is TGTGCCACCGGAACTAGCGGGGGGGCCGGGGAGCTGTTTTTT. It encodes CATGTSGGAGELFF.

In this sample, this clone turned up many times. The chain recombines TRBV5-4 with TRBJ1-2; maybe TRBD1 (5 bases). V lost 0 bases to trimming and J lost 2 bases, with 23 bases between them. Germline-derived CDR1 and CDR2 are SGHNT and YYREEE (reference sequence). The CDR3 is 19 amino acids. The CDR3 spells CASSLEGLRHRPGNYGYTF. In DNA form, the CDR3 reads TGTGCCAGCAGCTTGGAGGGGTTGCGACACCGCCCTGGGAACTATGGCTACACCTTC.

This clone was observed once. The chain has TRBV4-1 and TRBJ1-3, with TRBD1 matching 8 bases. V was clipped by 4 bases and J by 4 bases; unmatched bases: 15. The CDR3 has 18 amino acids. The germline V gene has CDR1 MGHRA and CDR2 YSYEKL. CDR3 sequence reads: CASSPRDWSTGAGNTIYF. The DNA for the CDR3 is TGCGCCAGCAGCCCAAGGGATTGGTCGACAGGGGCGGGAAACACCATATATTTT.

This clone came up once. This chain joins TRBV19 and TRBJ1-6; D not resolved. The V gene's germline CDR1 is LNHDA and CDR2 SQIVND (reference sequence). V lost 2 bases, J lost 4 bases, and 6 bases lay in between. The CDR3 runs 14 residues. The CDR3 loop reads CASSITTYNSPLHF. CDR3 sequence (DNA): TGTGCCAGTAGTATAACCACATATAATTCACCCCTCCACTTT.

There are a few counts of this clone. The J gene is TRBJ1-2, the V gene TRBV6-2 or TRBV6-3; 7 nucleotides agree with TRBD1. V lost 0 bases to trimming and J lost 5 bases; unmatched junction nucleotides: 3. Looked up from germline, CDR1 is MNHEY and CDR2 is SVGEGT. The CDR3 loop spans 14 amino acids. The DNA of the CDR3 is TGTGCCAGCAGTTACTCGATGACAGGGTATGGCTACACCTTC. It is translated as CASSYSMTGYGYTF.

This chain joins TRBV7-2 and TRBJ1-2; D unresolved. CDR1 and CDR2 from the germline V gene are SGHTA and FQGNSA. The CDR3 runs 13 residues. V was clipped by 1 base and J by 3 bases, with 6 bases between them. CDR3 protein: CASSLDGHYGYTF. CDR3 DNA: TGTGCCAGCAGCTTAGATGGCCACTATGGCTACACCTTC.

This chain joins TRBV5-4 and TRBJ2-7; TRBD1 agrees at 7 bases. There are 14 residues in the CDR3. The V segment lost 3 bases and the J segment 1 base; nucleotides outside the gene matches: 4. Per germline, CDR1 SGHNT and CDR2 YYREEE (reference sequence). CDR3 nucleotide sequence: TGTGCCAGCAGCTCACAGGGGCTATCCTACGAGCAGTACTTC. This encodes CASSSQGLSYEQYF.

The genes are TRBV5-1 and TRBJ2-7; tentative D call: TRBD2 (5 bases). Germline V CDR1 and CDR2: SGHRS, YFSETQ. The CDR3 extends over 15 amino acids. The germline V and J ends were trimmed by 4 bases and 4 bases, with 18 bases remaining between them. CDR3 in amino acids: CASSLLGLTTYEQYF. The CDR3 DNA follows: TGCGCCAGCAGCCTCCTCGGACTTACTACTTACGAGCAGTACTTC.

V gene TRBV9 combines with J gene TRBJ2-1, with D perhaps matching TRBD1 (6 bases). There are 16 residues in the CDR3. The ends were cut back, 0 bases at V and 9 bases at J, with 19 bases in the middle. Germline V gene sequence: CDR1 SGDLS, CDR2 YYNGEE. This CDR3 is CASSVAPIGGLGEQFF. The CDR3 nucleotides read TGTGCCAGCAGCGTAGCCCCGATAGGGGGTTTGGGTGAGCAGTTCTTC.

This clone occurred once. The chain joins TRBV7-3 to TRBJ2-7; unclear D gene. The germline V gene encodes CDR1 SGHTA and CDR2 FQGTGA. This CDR3 comprises 15 residues. Between the trimmed V and J ends, which lost 2 bases and 2 bases, there was a span of 13 bases. The CDR3 protein is CASSLVGELTYEQYF. CDR3 coding DNA: TGTGCCAGCAGCTTAGTGGGTGAACTAACCTACGAGCAGTACTTC.

The CDR3 DNA reads TGTGCCAGCAGCTTTATAGAGGGGGCGGATGGCTACACCTTC. Translated, it gives CASSFIEGADGYTF. This chain links TRBV5-4 with TRBJ1-2, with 7 bases aligning to TRBD1. J gave up 6 bases and V 2 bases, and 7 bases lay outside the gene matches. CDR1 and CDR2 (germline): SGHNT, YYREEE (reference sequence). This CDR3 has 14 residues.

The chain combines TRBV9 with TRBJ1-2, with D hard to call. Germline V gene data show CDR1 as SGDLS and CDR2 as YYNGEE. This CDR3 has 14 residues. The V and J ends lost 2 bases and 2 bases respectively, with 10 bases between them. The CDR3 loop is CASSVGSRNYGYTF. CDR3 bases: TGTGCCAGCAGCGTGGGGAGCAGGAACTATGGCTACACCTTC.

This chain uses TRBV30 with TRBJ1-2; maybe TRBD1 (5 bases). Germline V gene lookup returns CDR1 GTSNPN and CDR2 SVGIG (reference sequence). The CDR3 contains 15 residues. With 0 bases removed from V and 1 base from J, the gap between germline ends came to 12 bases. CDR3 bases: TGTGCCTGGAGTGTATTGACAGCTTTTAACTATGGCTACACCTTC. Residues: CAWSVLTAFNYGYTF.

The chain combines TRBV18 with TRBJ2-5, with 8 nucleotides matching TRBD1. CDR3 length: 18 amino acids. The J segment lost 4 bases and the V segment lost 0 bases, leaving 13 bases of the junction unmatched. CDR1 is KGHSH, CDR2 LQKENI, per germline. CDR3 nucleotides: TGTGCCAGCTCACCACCAAAGGGGACAGGAAGGGGCTCAGAGACCCAGTACTTC. Translation: CASSPPKGTGRGSETQYF.

The chain recombines TRBV7-9 with TRBJ1-2, with a tentative D call TRBD1 (5 bases). The CDR3 extends over 15 amino acids. The germline V gene has CDR1 SEHNR and CDR2 FQNEAQ (reference sequence). Trimming left V 3 bases short and J 1 base short, with 12 bases between. CDR3 nucleotides: TGTGCCAGCAGCTTGGGGCAGGACATTAACTATGGCTACACCTTC. Translation gives CASSLGQDINYGYTF.

V usage is TRBV6-5 and J usage is TRBJ1-6, with no clear D. The CDR3 extends over 14 amino acids. V lost 7 bases, J lost 1 base, and 8 bases lay in between. Germline V lookup: CDR1 MNHEY, CDR2 SVGAGI. CDR3 amino acids: CASTTGSYNSPLHF. The CDR3 nucleotides read TGTGCCAGCACCACGGGGTCCTATAATTCACCCCTCCACTTT.

The chain has TRBV25-1 and TRBJ2-5, with 10 bases fitting TRBD2. Germline CDR1 MGHDK, CDR2 SYGVNS. The V and J ends lost 2 bases and 1 base, in that order; junction bases with no gene match: 4. The CDR3 is made up of 16 amino acids. The CDR3 reads CASSEPSGGRQETQYF. In DNA form, the CDR3 reads TGTGCCAGCAGTGAACCTAGCGGGGGTCGCCAAGAGACCCAGTACTTC.

This clone occurred once. The chain couples TRBV27 to TRBJ2-4; TRBD2 is a possible D gene (6 bases). V shed 5 bases and J shed 8 bases, with 16 bases lying between them. The CDR3 loop spans 14 amino acids. From germline, CDR1 is MNHEY and CDR2 SMNVEV (reference sequence). The CDR3 sequence is CASSLVGGADIQYF. The CDR3 DNA follows: TGTGCCAGCAGTCTCGTGGGGGGTGCAGACATTCAGTACTTC.

This chain connects TRBV18 to TRBJ1-2; D might be TRBD1 (5 bases). This CDR3 has 16 residues. V lost 4 bases and J lost 7, with 22 bases in between. Germline values: CDR1 KGHSH, CDR2 LQKENI. CDR3 nucleotides: TGTGCCAGCTCACGGGGGGACGGAGGACCCTCGGGTGGCTACACCTTC. Its translation: CASSRGDGGPSGGYTF. Full variable domain (rest looked up from reference TRBV18 and TRBJ1-2): NAGVMQNPRHLVRRRGQEARLRCSPMKGHSHVYWYRQLPEEGLKFMVYLQKENIIDESGMPKERFSAEFPKEGPSILRIQQVVRGDSAAYFCASSRGDGGPSGGYTFGSGTRLTVV.